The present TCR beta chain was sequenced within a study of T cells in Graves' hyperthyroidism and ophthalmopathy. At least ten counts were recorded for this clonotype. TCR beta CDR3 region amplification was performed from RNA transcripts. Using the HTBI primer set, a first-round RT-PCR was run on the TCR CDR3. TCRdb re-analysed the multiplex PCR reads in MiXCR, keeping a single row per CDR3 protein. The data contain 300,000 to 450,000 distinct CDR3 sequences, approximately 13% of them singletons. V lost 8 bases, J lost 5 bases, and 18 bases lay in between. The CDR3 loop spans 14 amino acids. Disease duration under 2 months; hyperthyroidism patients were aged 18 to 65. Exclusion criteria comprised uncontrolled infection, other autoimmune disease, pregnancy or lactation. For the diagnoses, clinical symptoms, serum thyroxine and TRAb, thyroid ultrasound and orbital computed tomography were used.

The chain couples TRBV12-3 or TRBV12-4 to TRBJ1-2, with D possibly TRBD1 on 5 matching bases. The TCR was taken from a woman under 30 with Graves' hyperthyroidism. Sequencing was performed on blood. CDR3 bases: TGTGCCAGCGCTTCTAGGCGGGGGGAATATGGCTACACCTTC. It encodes CASASRRGEYGYTF.